The rows below give T cell receptor beta chains drawn from one sample of a study of control samples from healthy donors and cancer patients. The protocol was immunoSEQ multiplex PCR, while the TCRdb copy is restricted to in-frame clones and leaves out a portion. The data hold approximately 130,000 clones, with 87% observed a single time. Sequencing was performed on blood. Receptors were obtained from a man aged 40-49 years in good health. Both conserved end residues are part of each CDR3. The D gene is left open where the match is weak.

v_gene,len,d_gene,j_gene,CDR3nt,CDR3aa
TRBV10-3,14,NA,TRBJ2-3,TGTGCCATCAGTGAGTCAAGCGCTAGAGATGGGCAGTATTTT,CAISESSARDGQYF
TRBV6-2/TRBV6-3,18,NA,TRBJ2-3,TGTGCCAGCAGTCAAAGGGGCGGCGGCCCCTTGGTTACAGATACGCAGTATTTT,CASSQRGGGPLVTDTQYF
TRBV3-1/TRBV3-2,11,NA,TRBJ2-1,TGTGCCAGCAGCCTACGGACCGAGCAGTTCTTC,CASSLRTEQFF
TRBV12-3/TRBV12-4,12,TRBD1,TRBJ2-1,TGTGCCACCGGACAGGGCGACAATGAGCAGTTCTTC,CATGQGDNEQFF
TRBV21-1,19,NA,TRBJ1-1,TGTGCCAGCAGCAAAGCGCATCATCAACAGGGGTTGGGGAACACTGAAGCTTTCTTT,CASSKAHHQQGLGNTEAFF
TRBV11-2,17,NA,TRBJ2-1,TGTGCCAGCAGCTTAAGGGAAGGGAAAGGACCCTACAATGAGCAGTTCTTC,CASSLREGKGPYNEQFF
TRBV5-4,14,TRBD2,TRBJ2-3,TGTGCCAGCAGCCAAGCGGGGTTCACAGATACGCAGTATTTT,CASSQAGFTDTQYF
TRBV11-2,13,NA,TRBJ2-2,TGTGCCAGCAGCTTAATGTACACCGGGGAGCTGTTTTTT,CASSLMYTGELFF
TRBV5-6,19,TRBD1,TRBJ2-6,TGTGCCAGCAGCTTGTTGACGGGACAGGGGACTCCTGGGGCCAACGTCCTGACTTTC,CASSLLTGQGTPGANVLTF
TRBV30,15,NA,TRBJ1-2,TGTGCCTGGAGTGTACGCGGTTACCCTACCTATGGCTACACCTTC,CAWSVRGYPTYGYTF
TRBV6-6,16,NA,TRBJ2-6,TGTGCCAGCAGGAAGGGGCAAAATGCTGGGGCCAACGTCCTGACTTTC,CASRKGQNAGANVLTF
TRBV6-5,13,NA,TRBJ1-1,TGTGCCAGCAGTTCGTCGGAGAACACTGAAGCTTTCTTT,CASSSSENTEAFF
TRBV7-9,16,NA,TRBJ2-3,TGTGCCAGCAGCCTTCCCCCGGCGGCTAGCACAGATACGCAGTATTTT,CASSLPPAASTDTQYF